This T cell receptor (beta chain) comes out of a study of blood T cell repertoires in COVID-19 (TCRdb year 2020). About the full investigation: The collaborator samples originated in the United States, Italy and Spain and spanned the acute and convalescent phases of COVID-19. The prospective study material was composed of cDNA or gDNA derived from T cells, B-cell-depleted T cells, or PBMCs. Subjects who had been exposed to COVID-19, were actively infected with it, or had recovered from it provided the deeply sampled blood TCRbeta repertoires that made up the dataset. The repertoires were released in a freely available public database meant as a resource for research on the immune response to SARS-CoV-2. The samples were drawn from the first 160 participants of the ongoing ImmuneRACE study and from 950 to 1,500 subjects provided by 6 global collaborators. Sample metadata almost always included a de-identified subject ID, COVID-19 status, age in years and sex. Where available, HLA class I and class II types were obtained from metadata supplied by the sample provider rather than from assay-based typing. Broader findings and caveats from the paper: Clinical and demographic metadata were provided uncurated, with the amount varying by source and participant.

In the prospective study, participants were roughly 18 to 89 years old, resided in about two dozen geographic areas of the United States, and were enrolled through a virtual design. In the prospective study, participants were assigned to cohorts based on the clinical history participants reported in a screening survey and a study questionnaire. Recovered participants in ImmuneRACE Cohort 3 were defined by two consecutive negative NP/OP PCR tests, clearance by a healthcare professional, or resolution of symptoms. Mobile phlebotomists in the prospective study collected whole blood, serum and a nasopharyngeal or oropharyngeal swab from every participant. Prospective study participants could optionally give additional blood draws and questionnaires over an approximately two-month period. Before DNA extraction, blood samples from the prospective study were shipped at room temperature or frozen. Concerning this clone itself: Its cognate antigen has yet to be identified. No base-level quality is on record; no much larger clone is a single base apart.

TCRbeta CDR3 regions were amplified from genomic DNA using the immunoSEQ Assay, a bias-controlled multiplex PCR. The original pipeline was this. Nucleated cell counts per sample were estimated from amplification of reference gene primers within the assay. Sequence reads were collapsed and filtered to measure the absolute abundance of every unique TCRbeta CDR3 rearrangement. For each sample, productive Simpson clonality was calculated as the square root of Simpson's diversity index across productive rearrangements. TCRdb obtained this table from immuneACCESS and retained in-frame rearrangements with V and J assigned. These tables miss some clones; where compared with another copy, unresolved V genes account for less than half of the shortfall, and the remainder is unexplained. V, J and clone size are those of that table, while D and trimming were read from the DNA. The sample contains over 120,000 clones, around 86% of them found a single time. The ten largest clones capture around 4.5% of the sample.

CDR1 MNHEY and CDR2 SVGAGI are derived from the germline V gene. Spanning cysteine to phenylalanine, the CDR3 consists of 15 amino acids. CDR3 DNA is the only sequence kept; it has 45 bases, read in frame from the first base. The trim is 6 bases for V and 6 bases for J, with a gap of 17 bases between the germline ends. Sequencing used PBMCs or T cells enriched from blood (not recorded which). The chain employs TRBV6-5 and TRBJ2-2, with the D gene not confidently named. The sequence derives from a middle-aged man who had recovered from COVID-19. The nucleotide sequence is TGTGCCAGCAGCCGTCTACCCCCCGCCTCCGGGGAGCTGTTTTTT. It translates as CASSRLPPASGELFF.